The clone carrying this T cell receptor beta chain was counted only a few times. The time point was: patch test 1, 2 weeks after DPC sensitization. Treatment defined: therapeutic diphenylcyclopropenone sensitization with weekly scalp DPC. These data belong to a study of human T cells and chemical hapten exposure. TCRdb re-analysed the RACE reads in MiXCR, keeping a single row per CDR3 protein. Here the sample spans around 380,000 distinct CDR3 sequences, roughly 5% being singletons. Per germline, CDR1 SGHRS and CDR2 YFSETQ. CDR3 length: 17 amino acids. With 3 bases removed from V and 3 bases from J, the gap between germline ends came to 21 bases.

The chain recombines TRBV5-1 with TRBJ1-1, with TRBD1 as a possible D gene (5 bases). The sample consisted of whole blood, taken in connection with sensitization to the hapten diphenylcyclopropenone (DPC). The clonotype originates from a woman in her 50s with alopecia areata. Some clones in this sample may be carry-over from other donors' samples. The chain's CDR3 is CASSSPQGGLGYTEAFF. For the CDR3, the DNA is TGCGCCAGCAGCTCCCCTCAGGGAGGTCTAGGATACACTGAAGCTTTCTTT.